A selection of T cell receptor beta chains follows, all from one sample in a study of identical twins. TCRdb re-called the 5' RACE reads through MiXCR, storing one row per CDR3 protein. The table lists more than 1.5 million distinct CDR3 sequences, 25% to 35% of them singletons. The source material was cord blood. Receptor source: a newborn girl in good health. Each CDR3 is given with its conserved first and last residue. D genes are given only for firm matches. Clone size, where shown, is once, few, many, or a class for clones that have expanded.

V	size	D	J	CDR3	DNA
TRBV24-1	.	.	TRBJ2-3	CATSDLSRTDTQYF	TGTGCCACCAGTGATTTGTCCCGGACAGATACGCAGTATTTT
TRBV19	.	.	TRBJ1-2	CASSPLAWGGGYTF	TGTGCCAGTAGTCCCCTAGCTTGGGGAGGTGGCTACACCTTC
TRBV28	.	.	TRBJ2-1	CASSPLGAFSYNEQFF	TGTGCCAGCAGCCCCCTAGGTGCCTTCTCCTACAATGAGCAGTTCTTC
TRBV5-1	.	.	TRBJ2-1	CASSLEVAAYNEQFF	TGCGCCAGCAGCTTGGAGGTAGCGGCCTACAATGAGCAGTTCTTC
TRBV29-1	.	TRBD2	TRBJ2-1	CGVVPRTSAYSSYNEQFF	TGCGGCGTTGTTCCCCGGACTAGCGCATATAGCTCCTACAATGAGCAGTTCTTC
TRBV2	.	.	TRBJ2-5	CASSVVVWGTQGGETQYF	TGTGCCAGCAGTGTAGTTGTTTGGGGGACCCAGGGAGGTGAGACCCAGTACTTC
TRBV4-1	.	.	TRBJ1-4	CASSQGRGADEKLFF	TGCGCCAGCAGCCAAGGAAGAGGGGCTGATGAAAAACTGTTTTTT
TRBV7-9	few	.	TRBJ2-3	CASSFRGTSTDTQYF	TGTGCCAGCAGCTTTCGCGGCACTAGCACAGATACGCAGTATTTT
TRBV6-6	many	.	TRBJ2-3	CASSYSGDTQYF	TGTGCCAGCAGTTACTCGGGAGATACGCAGTATTTT
TRBV5-4	.	.	TRBJ2-1	CASSDGRVQAYNEQFF	TGTGCCAGCAGCGACGGGCGGGTGCAAGCCTACAATGAGCAGTTCTTC
TRBV5-6	few	TRBD1	TRBJ1-2	CASSSGGGRGYTF	TGTGCCAGCAGCTCAGGGGGCGGGCGCGGCTACACCTTC
TRBV19	.	.	TRBJ2-3	CASTLGGGTQYF	TGTGCCAGTACCCTCGGAGGGGGTACGCAGTATTTT
TRBV2	.	.	TRBJ2-7	CASRQDHYEQYF	TGTGCCAGCAGACAGGATCACTACGAGCAGTACTTC
TRBV6-1	few	TRBD1	TRBJ1-4	CASSGADRVATNEKLFF	TGTGCCAGCAGTGGAGCGGACAGGGTTGCAACTAATGAAAAACTGTTTTTT
TRBV20-1	.	TRBD2	TRBJ2-1	CSASSAGGLRSNEQFF	TGCAGTGCTAGCTCGGCGGGAGGGCTTCGGTCCAATGAGCAGTTCTTC
TRBV5-6	few	.	TRBJ2-4	CASSLLVLSIQYF	TGTGCCAGCAGCTTGCTAGTCTTGTCCATTCAGTACTTC
TRBV20-1	once	TRBD2	TRBJ2-7	CSAKGLAGLNEQYF	TGCAGTGCTAAGGGACTAGCGGGGCTCAATGAGCAGTACTTC
TRBV7-2	.	.	TRBJ2-3	CASSLSGRGRTDTQYF	TGTGCCAGCAGCTTATCCGGGCGGGGACGCACAGATACGCAGTATTTT
TRBV10-3	.	.	TRBJ2-7	CGISEHYEQYF	TGTGGCATCAGTGAACACTACGAGCAGTACTTC